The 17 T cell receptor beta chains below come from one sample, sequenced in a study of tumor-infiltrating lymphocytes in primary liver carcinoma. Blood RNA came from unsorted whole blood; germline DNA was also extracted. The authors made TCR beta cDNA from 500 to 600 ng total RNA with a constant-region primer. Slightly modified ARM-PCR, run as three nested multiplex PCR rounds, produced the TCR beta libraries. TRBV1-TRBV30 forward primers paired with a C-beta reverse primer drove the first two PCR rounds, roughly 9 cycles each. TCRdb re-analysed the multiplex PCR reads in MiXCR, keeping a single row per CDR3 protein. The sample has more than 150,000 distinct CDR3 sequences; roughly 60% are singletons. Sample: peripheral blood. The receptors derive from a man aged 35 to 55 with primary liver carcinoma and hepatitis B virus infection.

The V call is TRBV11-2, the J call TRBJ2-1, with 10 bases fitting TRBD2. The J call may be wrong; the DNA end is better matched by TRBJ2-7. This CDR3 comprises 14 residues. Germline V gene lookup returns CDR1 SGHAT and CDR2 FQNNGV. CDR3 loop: CASRLAGSYYEQYF. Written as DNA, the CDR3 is TGTGCCAGCAGACTAGCGGGAAGCTACTATGAGCAGTACTTC.

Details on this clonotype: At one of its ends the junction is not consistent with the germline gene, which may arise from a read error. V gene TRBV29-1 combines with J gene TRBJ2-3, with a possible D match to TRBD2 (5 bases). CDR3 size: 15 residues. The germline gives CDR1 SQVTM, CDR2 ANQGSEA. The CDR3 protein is CSVEDFRGNTDTRYF. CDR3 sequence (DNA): TGCAGCGTTGAAGACTTCCGAGGGAACACAGATACGCGGTATTTT.

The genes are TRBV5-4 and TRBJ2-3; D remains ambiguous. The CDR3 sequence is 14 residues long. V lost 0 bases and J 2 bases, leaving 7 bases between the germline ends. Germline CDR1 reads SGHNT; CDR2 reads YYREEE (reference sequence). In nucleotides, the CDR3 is TGTGCCAGCAGCTTGGGCAGCTCCACAGATACGCAGTATTTT. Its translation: CASSLGSSTDTQYF. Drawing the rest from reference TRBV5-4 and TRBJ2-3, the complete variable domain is ETGVTQSPTHLIKTRGQQVTLRCSSQSGHNTVSWYQQALGQGPQFIFQYYREEENGRGNFPPRFSGLQFPNYSSELNVNALELDDSALYLCASSLGSSTDTQYFGPGTRLTVL.

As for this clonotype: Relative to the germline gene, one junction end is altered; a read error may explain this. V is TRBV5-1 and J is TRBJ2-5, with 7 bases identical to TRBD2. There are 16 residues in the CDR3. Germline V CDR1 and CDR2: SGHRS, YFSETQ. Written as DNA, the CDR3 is TGCGCCAGCGGCTTAGCAGCGGGATGGCCAGGAGAGACCCAGTACTTC. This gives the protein CASGLAAGWPGETQYF.

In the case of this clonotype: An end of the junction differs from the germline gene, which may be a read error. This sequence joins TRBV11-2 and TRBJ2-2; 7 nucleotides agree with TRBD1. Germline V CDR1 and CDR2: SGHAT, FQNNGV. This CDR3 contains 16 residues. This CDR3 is CVSSLELTGITGELFF. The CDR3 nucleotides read TGTGTCAGCAGCTTAGAACTGACAGGGATCACCGGGGAGCTGTTTTTT.

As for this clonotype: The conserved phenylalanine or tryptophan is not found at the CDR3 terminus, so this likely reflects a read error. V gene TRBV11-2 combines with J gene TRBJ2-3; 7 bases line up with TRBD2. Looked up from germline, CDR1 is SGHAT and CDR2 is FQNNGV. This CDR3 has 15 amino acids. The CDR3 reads CASSPMGRETDMQYV. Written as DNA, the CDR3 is TGTGCCAGCAGCCCCATGGGGCGGGAGACAGATATGCAGTATGTT.

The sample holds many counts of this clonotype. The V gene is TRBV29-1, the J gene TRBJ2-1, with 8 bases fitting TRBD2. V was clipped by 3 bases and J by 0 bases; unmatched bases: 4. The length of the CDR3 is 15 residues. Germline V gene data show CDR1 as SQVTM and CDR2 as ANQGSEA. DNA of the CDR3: TGCAGCGTTGATGGCGGGGGGAGCTCCTACAATGAGCAGTTCTTC. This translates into CSVDGGGSSYNEQFF.

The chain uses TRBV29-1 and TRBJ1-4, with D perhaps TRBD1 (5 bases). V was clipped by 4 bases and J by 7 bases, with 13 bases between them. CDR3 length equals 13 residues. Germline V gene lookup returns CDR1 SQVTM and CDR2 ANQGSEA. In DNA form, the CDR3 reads TGCAGCGTTGTTGGGGCAGGGAGTGAAAAACTGTTTTTT. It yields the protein CSVVGAGSEKLFF.

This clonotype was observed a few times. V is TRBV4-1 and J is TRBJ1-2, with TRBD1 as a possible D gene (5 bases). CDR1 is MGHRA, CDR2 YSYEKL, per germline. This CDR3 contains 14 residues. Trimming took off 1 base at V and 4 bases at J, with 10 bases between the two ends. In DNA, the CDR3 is TGCGCCAGCAGCCAAGGGAGGGGAATCTATGGCTACACCTTC. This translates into CASSQGRGIYGYTF.

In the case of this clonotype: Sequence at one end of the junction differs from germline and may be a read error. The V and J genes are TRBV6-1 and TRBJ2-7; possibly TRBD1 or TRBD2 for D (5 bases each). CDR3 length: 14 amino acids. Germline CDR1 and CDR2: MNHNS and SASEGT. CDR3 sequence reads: CASSGREGPYEEYF. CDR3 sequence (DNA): TGTGCCAGCAGTGGTCGTGAGGGGCCCTACGAGGAGTACTTC.

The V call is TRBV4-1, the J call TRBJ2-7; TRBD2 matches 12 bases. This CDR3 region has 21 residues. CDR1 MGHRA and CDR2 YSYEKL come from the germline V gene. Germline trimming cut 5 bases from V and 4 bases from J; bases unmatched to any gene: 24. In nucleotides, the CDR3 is TGCGCCAGCAGCGCCCTCCGGGGCCGAACCGGACTAGCGGGAACGACTTACGAGCAGTACTTC. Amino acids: CASSALRGRTGLAGTTYEQYF.

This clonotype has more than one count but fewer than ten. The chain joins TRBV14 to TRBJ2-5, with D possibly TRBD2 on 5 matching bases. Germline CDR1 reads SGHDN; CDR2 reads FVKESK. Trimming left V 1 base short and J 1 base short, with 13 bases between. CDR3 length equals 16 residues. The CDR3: CASSQVGRNPQETQYF. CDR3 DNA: TGTGCCAGCAGCCAAGTTGGGAGAAACCCCCAAGAGACCCAGTACTTC.

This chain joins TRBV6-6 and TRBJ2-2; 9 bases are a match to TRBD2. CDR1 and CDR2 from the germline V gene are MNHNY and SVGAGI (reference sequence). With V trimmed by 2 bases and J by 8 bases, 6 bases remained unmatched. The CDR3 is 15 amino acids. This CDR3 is CASSYRASGTGELFF. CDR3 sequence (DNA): TGTGCCAGCAGTTACCGGGCTAGCGGGACTGGGGAGCTGTTTTTT.

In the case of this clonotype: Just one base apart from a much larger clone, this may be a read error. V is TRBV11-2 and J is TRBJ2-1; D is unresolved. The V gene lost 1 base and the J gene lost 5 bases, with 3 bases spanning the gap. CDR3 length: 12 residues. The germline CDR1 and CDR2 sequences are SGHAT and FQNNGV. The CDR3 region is CASSLAHNEQFF. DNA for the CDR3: TGTGCCAGCAGCTTAGCCCACAATGAGCAGTTCTTC.

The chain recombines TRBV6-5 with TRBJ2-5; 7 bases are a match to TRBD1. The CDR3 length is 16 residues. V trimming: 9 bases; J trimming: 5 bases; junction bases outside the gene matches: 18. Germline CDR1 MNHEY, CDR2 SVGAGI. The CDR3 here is CASGSRPDRVGETQYF. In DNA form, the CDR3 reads TGTGCCAGTGGTTCCCGTCCCGACAGGGTTGGTGAGACCCAGTACTTC.

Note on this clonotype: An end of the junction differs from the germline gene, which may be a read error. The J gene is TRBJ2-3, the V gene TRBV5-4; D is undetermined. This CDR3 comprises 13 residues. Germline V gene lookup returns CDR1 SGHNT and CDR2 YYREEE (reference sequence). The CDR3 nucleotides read TGTGTCAGCAGCTTGGCGCTGGACGGCCGCCGGCATTTT. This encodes CVSSLALDGRRHF. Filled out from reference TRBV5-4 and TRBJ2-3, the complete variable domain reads ETGVTQSPTHLIKTRGQQVTLRCSSQSGHNTVSWYQQALGQGPQFIFQYYREEENGRGNFPPRFSGLQFPNYSSELNVNALELDDSALYLCVSSLALDGRRHFGPGTRLTVL.

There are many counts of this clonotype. The CDR3 is CSVIPGGMIETQYF. The CDR3, as DNA: TGCAGCGTTATTCCAGGGGGCATGATAGAGACCCAGTACTTC. This chain connects TRBV29-1 to TRBJ2-5; 8 nucleotides match TRBD1. CDR1 and CDR2 (germline): SQVTM, ANQGSEA. The CDR3 contains 14 residues. The junction had 9 bases not matched to a gene; V was cut back by 5 bases and J by 4 bases.